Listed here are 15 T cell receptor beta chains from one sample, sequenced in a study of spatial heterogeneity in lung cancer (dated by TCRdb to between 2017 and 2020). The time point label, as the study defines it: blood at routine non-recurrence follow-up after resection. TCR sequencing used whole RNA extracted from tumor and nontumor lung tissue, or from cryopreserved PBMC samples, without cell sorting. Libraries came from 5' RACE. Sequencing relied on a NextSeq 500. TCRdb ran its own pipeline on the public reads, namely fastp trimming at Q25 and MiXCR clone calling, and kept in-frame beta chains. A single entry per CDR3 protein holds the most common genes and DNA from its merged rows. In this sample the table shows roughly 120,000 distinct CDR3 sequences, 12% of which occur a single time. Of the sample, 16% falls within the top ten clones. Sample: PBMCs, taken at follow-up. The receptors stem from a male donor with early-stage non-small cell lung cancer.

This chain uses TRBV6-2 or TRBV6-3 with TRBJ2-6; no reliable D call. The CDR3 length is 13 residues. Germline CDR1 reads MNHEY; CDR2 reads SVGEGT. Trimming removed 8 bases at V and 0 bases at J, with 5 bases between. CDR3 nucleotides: TGTGCCAGCGAGTTCTCTGGGGCCAACGTCCTGACTTTC. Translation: CASEFSGANVLTF.

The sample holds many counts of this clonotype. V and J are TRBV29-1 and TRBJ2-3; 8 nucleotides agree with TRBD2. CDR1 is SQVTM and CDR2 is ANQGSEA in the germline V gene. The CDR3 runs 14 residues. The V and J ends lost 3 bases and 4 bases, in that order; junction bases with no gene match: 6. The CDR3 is CSVDLAGRADTQYF. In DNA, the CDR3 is TGCAGCGTTGATTTAGCGGGGAGGGCAGATACGCAGTATTTT.

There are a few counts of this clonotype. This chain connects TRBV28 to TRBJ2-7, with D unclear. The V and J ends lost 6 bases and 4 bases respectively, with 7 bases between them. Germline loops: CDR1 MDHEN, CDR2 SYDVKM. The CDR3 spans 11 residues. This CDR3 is CASRREYEQYF. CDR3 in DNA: TGTGCCAGCAGGCGAGAGTACGAGCAGTACTTC.

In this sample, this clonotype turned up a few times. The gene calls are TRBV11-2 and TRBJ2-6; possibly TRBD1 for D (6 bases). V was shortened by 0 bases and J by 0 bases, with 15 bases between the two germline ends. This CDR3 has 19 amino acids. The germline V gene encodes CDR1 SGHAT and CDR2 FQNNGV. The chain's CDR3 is CASSLDGQRDLSGANVLTF. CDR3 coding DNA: TGTGCCAGCAGCTTAGACGGACAGAGAGACCTCTCTGGGGCCAACGTCCTGACTTTC.

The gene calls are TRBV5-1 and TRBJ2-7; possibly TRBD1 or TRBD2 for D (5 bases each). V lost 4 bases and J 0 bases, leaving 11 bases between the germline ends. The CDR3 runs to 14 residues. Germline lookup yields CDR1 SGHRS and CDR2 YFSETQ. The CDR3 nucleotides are TGCGCCAGCAGCCCCGGGGACGCCTCCTACGAGCAGTACTTC. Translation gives CASSPGDASYEQYF.

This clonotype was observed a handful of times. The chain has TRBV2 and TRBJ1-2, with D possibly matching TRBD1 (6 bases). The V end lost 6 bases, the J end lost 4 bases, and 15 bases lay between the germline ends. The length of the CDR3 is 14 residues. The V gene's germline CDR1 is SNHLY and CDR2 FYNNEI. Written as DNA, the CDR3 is TGTGCCAGCAGCGTCGAGGGGGGAATCTATGGCTACACCTTC. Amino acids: CASSVEGGIYGYTF.

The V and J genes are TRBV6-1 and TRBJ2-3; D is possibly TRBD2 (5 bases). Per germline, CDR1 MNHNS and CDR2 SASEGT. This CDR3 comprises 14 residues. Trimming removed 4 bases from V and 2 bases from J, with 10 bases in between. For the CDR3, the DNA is TGTGCCAGCAGTGGAGGGTCTCTCACAGATACGCAGTATTTT. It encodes CASSGGSLTDTQYF.

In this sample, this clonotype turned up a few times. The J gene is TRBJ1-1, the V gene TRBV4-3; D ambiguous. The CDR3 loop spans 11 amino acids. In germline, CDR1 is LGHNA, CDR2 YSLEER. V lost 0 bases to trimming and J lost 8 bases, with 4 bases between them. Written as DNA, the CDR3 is TGCGCCAGCAGCCAAGAGGGAGAAGCTTTCTTT. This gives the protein CASSQEGEAFF.

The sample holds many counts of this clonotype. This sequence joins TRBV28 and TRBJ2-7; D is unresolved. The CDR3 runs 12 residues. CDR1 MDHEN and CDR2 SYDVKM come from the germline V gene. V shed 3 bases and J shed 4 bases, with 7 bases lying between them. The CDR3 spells CASSFSIYEQYF. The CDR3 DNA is TGTGCCAGCAGTTTCTCTATTTACGAGCAGTACTTC.

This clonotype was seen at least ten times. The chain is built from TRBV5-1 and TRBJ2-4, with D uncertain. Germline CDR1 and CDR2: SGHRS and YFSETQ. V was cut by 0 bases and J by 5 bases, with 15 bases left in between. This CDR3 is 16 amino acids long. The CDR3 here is CASSLGPDVGQNIQYF. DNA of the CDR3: TGCGCCAGCAGCTTGGGACCAGACGTGGGCCAAAACATTCAGTACTTC. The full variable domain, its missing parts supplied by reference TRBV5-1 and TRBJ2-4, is KAGVTQTPRYLIKTRGQQVTLSCSPISGHRSVSWYQQTPGQGLQFLFEYFSETQRNKGNFPGRFSGRQFSNSRSEMNVSTLELGDSALYLCASSLGPDVGQNIQYFGAGTRLSVL.

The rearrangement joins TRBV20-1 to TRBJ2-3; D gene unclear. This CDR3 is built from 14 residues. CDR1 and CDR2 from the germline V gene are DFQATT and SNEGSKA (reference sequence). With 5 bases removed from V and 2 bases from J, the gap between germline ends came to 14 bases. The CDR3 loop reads CSAPAGGVTDTQYF. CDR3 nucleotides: TGCAGTGCTCCAGCTGGCGGTGTCACAGATACGCAGTATTTT.

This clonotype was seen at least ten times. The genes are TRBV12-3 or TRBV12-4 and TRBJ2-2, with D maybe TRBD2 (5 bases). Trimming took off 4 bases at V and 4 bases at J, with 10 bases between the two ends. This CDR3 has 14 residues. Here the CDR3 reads CASSYYGVTGELFF. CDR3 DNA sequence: TGTGCCAGCAGTTATTACGGGGTCACCGGGGAGCTGTTTTTT.

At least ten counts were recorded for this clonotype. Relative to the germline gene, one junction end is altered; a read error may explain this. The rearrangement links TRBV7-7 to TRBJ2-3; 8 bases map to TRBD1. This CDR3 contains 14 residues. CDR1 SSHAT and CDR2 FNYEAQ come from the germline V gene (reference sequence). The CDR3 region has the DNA TGTGCTAGCAGCTTATCAGGGGGCGCAGATACGCAGTATTTT. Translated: CASSLSGGADTQYF. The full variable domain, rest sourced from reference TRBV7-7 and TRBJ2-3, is GAGVSQSPRYKVTKRGQDVTLRCDPISSHATLYWYQQALGQGPEFLTYFNYEAQPDKSGLPSDRFSAERPEGSISTLTIQRTEQRDSAMYRCASSLSGGADTQYFGPGTRLTVL.

The CDR3: CASSLEASGGSSYNEQFF. CDR3 in DNA: TGTGCCAGCAGTTTAGAGGCTAGCGGGGGAAGCTCCTACAATGAGCAGTTCTTC. The rearrangement links TRBV12-3 or TRBV12-4 to TRBJ2-1; 10 bases match TRBD2. This CDR3 region has 18 residues. V trimming: 1 base; J trimming: 0 bases; junction bases outside the gene matches: 6.

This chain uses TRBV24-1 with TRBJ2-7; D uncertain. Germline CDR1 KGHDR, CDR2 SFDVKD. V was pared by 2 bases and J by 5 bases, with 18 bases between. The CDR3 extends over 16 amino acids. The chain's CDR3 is CATSDSRTAYRNEQYF. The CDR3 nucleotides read TGTGCCACCAGTGATTCCCGGACCGCTTACCGGAACGAGCAGTACTTC.